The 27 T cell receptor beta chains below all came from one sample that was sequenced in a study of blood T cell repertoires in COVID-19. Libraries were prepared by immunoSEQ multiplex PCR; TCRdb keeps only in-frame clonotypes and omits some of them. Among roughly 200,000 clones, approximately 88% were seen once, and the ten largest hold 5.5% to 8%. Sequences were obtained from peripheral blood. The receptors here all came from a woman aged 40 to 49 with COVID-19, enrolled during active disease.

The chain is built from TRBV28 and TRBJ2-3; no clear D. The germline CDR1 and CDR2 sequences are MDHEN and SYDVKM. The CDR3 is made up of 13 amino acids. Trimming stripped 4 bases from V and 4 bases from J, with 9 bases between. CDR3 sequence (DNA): TGTGCCAGCAGTTCCTACGCGTCAGATACGCAGTATTTT. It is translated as CASSSYASDTQYF.

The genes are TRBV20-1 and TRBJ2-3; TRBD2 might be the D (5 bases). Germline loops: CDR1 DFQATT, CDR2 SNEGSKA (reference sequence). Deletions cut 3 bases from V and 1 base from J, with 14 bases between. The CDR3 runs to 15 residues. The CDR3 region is CSASVRERGTDTQYF. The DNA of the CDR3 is TGCAGTGCTAGTGTGAGGGAGCGTGGCACAGATACGCAGTATTTT.

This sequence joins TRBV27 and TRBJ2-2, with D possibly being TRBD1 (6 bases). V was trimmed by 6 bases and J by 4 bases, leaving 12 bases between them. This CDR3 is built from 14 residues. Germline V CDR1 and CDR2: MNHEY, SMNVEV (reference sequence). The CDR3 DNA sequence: TGTGCCAGCAGGACGACAGGTTCCACCGGGGAGCTGTTTTTT. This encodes CASRTTGSTGELFF.

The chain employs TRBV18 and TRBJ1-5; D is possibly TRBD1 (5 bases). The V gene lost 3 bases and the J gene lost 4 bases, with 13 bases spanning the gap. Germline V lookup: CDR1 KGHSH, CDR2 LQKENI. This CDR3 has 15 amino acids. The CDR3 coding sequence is TGTGCCAGCTCACCGCGAACGACAGCTAATCAGCCCCAGCATTTT. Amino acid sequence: CASSPRTTANQPQHF.

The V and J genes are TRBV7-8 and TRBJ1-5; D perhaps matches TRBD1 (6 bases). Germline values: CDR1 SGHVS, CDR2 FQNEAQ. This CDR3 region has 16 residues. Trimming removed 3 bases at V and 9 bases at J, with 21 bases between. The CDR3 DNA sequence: TGTGCCAGCAGCTTTATCGACAGGAAAGGTGTAAGGCCCCAGCATTTT. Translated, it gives CASSFIDRKGVRPQHF.

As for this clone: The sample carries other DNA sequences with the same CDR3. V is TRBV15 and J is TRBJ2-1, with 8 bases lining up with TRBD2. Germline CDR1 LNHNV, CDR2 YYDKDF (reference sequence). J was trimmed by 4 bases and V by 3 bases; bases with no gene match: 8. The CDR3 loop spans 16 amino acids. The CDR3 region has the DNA TGTGCCACCAGCAGGGTACTAGCGGAGGTTTACAATGAGCAGTTCTTC. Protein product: CATSRVLAEVYNEQFF.

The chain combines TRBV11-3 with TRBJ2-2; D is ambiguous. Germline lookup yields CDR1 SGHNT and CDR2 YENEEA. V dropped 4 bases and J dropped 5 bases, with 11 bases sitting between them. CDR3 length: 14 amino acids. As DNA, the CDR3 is TGTGCCAGCAGCTCCCGCTCCCGGACCGGGGAGCTGTTTTTT. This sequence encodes CASSSRSRTGELFF.

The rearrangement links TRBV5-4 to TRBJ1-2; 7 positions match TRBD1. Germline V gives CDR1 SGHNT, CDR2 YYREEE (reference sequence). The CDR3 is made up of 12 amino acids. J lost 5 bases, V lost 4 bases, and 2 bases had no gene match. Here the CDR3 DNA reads TGTGCCAGCAGCCCGGACAGGTATGGCTACACCTTC. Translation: CASSPDRYGYTF.

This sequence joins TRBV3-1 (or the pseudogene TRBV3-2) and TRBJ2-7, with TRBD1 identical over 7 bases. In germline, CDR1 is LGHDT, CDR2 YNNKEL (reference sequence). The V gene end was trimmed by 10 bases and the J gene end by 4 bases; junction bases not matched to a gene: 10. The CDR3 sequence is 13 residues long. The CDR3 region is CATTGTETYEQYF. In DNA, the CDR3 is TGTGCCACCACCGGGACAGAGACATACGAGCAGTACTTC.

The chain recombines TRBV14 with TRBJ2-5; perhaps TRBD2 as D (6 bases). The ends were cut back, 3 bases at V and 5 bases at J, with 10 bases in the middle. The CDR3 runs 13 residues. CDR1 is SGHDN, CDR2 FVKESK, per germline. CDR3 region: CASSHPRGETQYF. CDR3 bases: TGTGCCAGCAGCCACCCCCGGGGGGAGACCCAGTACTTC.

The CDR3 loop is CASSKDQDRGYEQYF. In DNA form, the CDR3 reads TGTGCCAGCAGCAAAGACCAAGACAGGGGGTACGAGCAGTACTTC. The rearrangement links TRBV21-1 to TRBJ2-7; TRBD1 is taken as the D call from the table, unchecked against the DNA. TRBV21-1 counts as a pseudogene. This CDR3 comprises 15 residues.

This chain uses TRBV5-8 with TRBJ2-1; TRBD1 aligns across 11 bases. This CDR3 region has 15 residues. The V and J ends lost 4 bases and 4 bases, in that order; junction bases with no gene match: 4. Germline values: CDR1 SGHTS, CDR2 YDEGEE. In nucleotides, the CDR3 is TGTGCCAGCAGCGCGGGACAGGGGGTATACAATGAGCAGTTCTTC. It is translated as CASSAGQGVYNEQFF. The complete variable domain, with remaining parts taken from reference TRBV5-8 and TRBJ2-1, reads EAGVTQSPTHLIKTRGQQATLRCSPISGHTSVYWYQQALGLGLQFLLWYDEGEERNRGNFPPRFSGRQFPNYSSELNVNALELEDSALYLCASSAGQGVYNEQFFGPGTRLTVL.

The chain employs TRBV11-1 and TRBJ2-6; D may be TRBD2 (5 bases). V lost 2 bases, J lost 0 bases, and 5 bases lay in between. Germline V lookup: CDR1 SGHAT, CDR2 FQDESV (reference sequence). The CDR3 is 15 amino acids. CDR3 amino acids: CASSLRGSGANVLTF. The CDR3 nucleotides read TGTGCCAGCAGCTTACGGGGCTCTGGGGCCAACGTCCTGACTTTC.

Here the CDR3 DNA reads TGCAGCGTCCTACTAGCGGGGACCTACGAGCAGTACTTC. Translating it yields CSVLLAGTYEQYF. The chain couples TRBV29-1 to TRBJ2-7; 10 bases agree with TRBD2. The CDR3 totals 13 residues. Germline lookup yields CDR1 SQVTM and CDR2 ANQGSEA. V was pared by 6 bases and J by 2 bases, with 4 bases of the junction left unmatched.

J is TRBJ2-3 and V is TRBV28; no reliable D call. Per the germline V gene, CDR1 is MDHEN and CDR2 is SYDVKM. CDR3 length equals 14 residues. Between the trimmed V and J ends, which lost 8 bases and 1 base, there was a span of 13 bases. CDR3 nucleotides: TGTGCCAGCTCCTCCGCACAAGGCACAGATACGCAGTATTTT. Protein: CASSSAQGTDTQYF.

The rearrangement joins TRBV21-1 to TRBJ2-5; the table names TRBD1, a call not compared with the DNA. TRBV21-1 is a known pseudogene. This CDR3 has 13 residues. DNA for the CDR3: TGTGCCAGCAGCAAGCCCAGGGCGGAGACCCAGTACTTC. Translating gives CASSKPRAETQYF.

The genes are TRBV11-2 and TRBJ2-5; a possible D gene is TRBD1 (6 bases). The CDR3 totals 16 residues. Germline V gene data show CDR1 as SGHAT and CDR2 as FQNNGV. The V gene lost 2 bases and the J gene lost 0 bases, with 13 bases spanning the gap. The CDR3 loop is CASSLSGTQYQETQYF. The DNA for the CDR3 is TGTGCCAGCAGCTTAAGTGGGACACAGTACCAAGAGACCCAGTACTTC.

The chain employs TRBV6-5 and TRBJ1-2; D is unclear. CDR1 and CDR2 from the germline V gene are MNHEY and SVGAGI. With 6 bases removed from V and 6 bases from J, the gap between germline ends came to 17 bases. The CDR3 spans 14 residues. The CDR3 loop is CASRESLGSDGYTF. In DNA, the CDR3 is TGTGCCAGCAGGGAGAGTCTTGGGTCGGATGGCTACACCTTC.

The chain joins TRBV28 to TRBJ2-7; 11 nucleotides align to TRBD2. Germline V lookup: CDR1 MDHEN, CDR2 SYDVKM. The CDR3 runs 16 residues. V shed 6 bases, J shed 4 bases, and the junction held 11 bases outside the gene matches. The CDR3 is CASSLVPLAGGYEQYF. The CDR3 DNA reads TGTGCCAGCAGCCTCGTTCCCCTAGCGGGAGGATACGAGCAGTACTTC.

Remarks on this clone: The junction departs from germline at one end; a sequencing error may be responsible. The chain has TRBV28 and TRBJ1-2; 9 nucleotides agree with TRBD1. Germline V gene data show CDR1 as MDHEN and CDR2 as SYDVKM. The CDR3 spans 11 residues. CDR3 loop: CASSSRTGEIF. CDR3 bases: TGTGCCAGCAGTTCCCGGACAGGGGAGATCTTC.

The CDR3 sequence: CASRGAPSDSTGELFF. The DNA for the CDR3 is TGTGCCAGCCGGGGGGCCCCTAGCGATAGCACCGGGGAGCTGTTTTTT. The gene calls are TRBV27 and TRBJ2-2; D is possibly TRBD2 (7 bases). The CDR3 runs to 16 residues. V lost 8 bases, J lost 4 bases, and 20 bases lay in between. Germline values: CDR1 MNHEY, CDR2 SMNVEV (reference sequence).

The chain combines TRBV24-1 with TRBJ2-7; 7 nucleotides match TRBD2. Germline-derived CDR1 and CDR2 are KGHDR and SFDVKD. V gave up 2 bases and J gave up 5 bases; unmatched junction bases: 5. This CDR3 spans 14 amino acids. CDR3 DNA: TGTGCCACCAGTGATTGGGGGGGATCGAACGAGCAGTACTTC. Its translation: CATSDWGGSNEQYF.

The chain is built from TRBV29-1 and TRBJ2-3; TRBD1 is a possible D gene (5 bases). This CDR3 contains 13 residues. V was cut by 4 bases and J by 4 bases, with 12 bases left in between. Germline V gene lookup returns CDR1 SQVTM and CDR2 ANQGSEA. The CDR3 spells CSVVLQGPDTQYF. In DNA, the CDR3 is TGCAGCGTTGTTCTCCAGGGCCCAGATACGCAGTATTTT.

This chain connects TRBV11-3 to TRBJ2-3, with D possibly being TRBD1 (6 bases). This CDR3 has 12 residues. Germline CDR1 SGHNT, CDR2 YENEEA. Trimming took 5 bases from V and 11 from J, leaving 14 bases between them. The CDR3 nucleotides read TGTGCCAGCAGCGCCAGGACAGAGGGGCAGTATTTT. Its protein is CASSARTEGQYF.

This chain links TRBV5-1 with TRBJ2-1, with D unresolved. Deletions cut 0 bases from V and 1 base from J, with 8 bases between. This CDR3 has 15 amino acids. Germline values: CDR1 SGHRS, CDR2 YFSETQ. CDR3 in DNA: TGCGCCAGCAGCTTGGTCGGCAGGTCCTACAATGAGCAGTTCTTC. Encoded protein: CASSLVGRSYNEQFF. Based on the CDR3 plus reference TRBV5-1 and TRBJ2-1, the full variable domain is KAGVTQTPRYLIKTRGQQVTLSCSPISGHRSVSWYQQTPGQGLQFLFEYFSETQRNKGNFPGRFSGRQFSNSRSEMNVSTLELGDSALYLCASSLVGRSYNEQFFGPGTRLTVL.

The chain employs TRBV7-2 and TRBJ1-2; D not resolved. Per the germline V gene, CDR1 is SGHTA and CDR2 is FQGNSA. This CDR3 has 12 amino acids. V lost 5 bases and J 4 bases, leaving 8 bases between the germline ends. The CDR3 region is CASSPGTYGYTF. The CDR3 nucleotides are TGTGCCAGCAGCCCAGGAACCTATGGCTACACCTTC.

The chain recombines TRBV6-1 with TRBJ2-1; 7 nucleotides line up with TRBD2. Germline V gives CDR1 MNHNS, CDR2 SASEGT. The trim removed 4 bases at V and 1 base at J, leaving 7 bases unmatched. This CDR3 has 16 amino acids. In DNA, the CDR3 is TGTGCCAGCAGTGCGGGGGGATCAAGTTCCTACAATGAGCAGTTCTTC. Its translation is CASSAGGSSSYNEQFF.